This T cell receptor (beta chain) was recorded in a study of blood T cell repertoires in COVID-19. Study-wide background: Samples of COVID-19 (acute and convalescent) were obtained from the United States, Italy and Spain.

Trimming took 5 bases from V and 2 from J; bases not matched to a gene: 5. Germline V lookup: CDR1 SGHVS, CDR2 FQNEAQ. The CDR3 contains 14 residues. Method: immunoSEQ multiplex PCR; TCRdb's copy keeps in-frame clones and lacks some. The data show approximately 290,000 clones, with 87% seen just once and about 2.5% held by the top ten. The rearrangement uses TRBV7-8 and TRBJ1-1; 7 bases match TRBD1. The sample consisted of peripheral blood. This clonotype was obtained from a man younger than 35 with active or convalescent COVID-19. The CDR3 DNA reads as TGTGCCAGCAGCCCGGGACAGACAAACACTGAAGCTTTCTTT. Amino acids: CASSPGQTNTEAFF.